This TCR beta chain was profiled in a study of T-cell memory formation after mild COVID-19. Study information: Clusters of TCRs were largely donor specific.

The authors produced TCR alpha and TCR beta cDNA libraries with sample barcodes and UMIs by 5'RACE using constant-segment primers. TCRdb fed the 5' RACE reads into MiXCR, producing one record per CDR3 protein. Among hundreds of thousands of distinct CDR3 sequences listed, 28% were seen once. Trimming stripped 2 bases from V and 4 bases from J, with 6 bases between. CDR1 is DFQATT and CDR2 is SNEGSKA in the germline V gene (reference sequence). The CDR3 extends over 11 amino acids. This clonotype was seen more than once but under ten times. Its antigen is unknown. General study points: What remained unconfirmed was the SARS-CoV-2 specificity of second-wave clones peaking on day 37.

This sequence originates from an adult woman who had mild COVID-19 (a few samples of this study predate the infection). Cell type and time point are not known. The genes are TRBV20-1 and TRBJ2-7, with no clear D. The sequenced sample consisted of PBMCs or a T cell subset sorted from them (not recorded which). In nucleotides, the CDR3 is TGCAGTGCTAGAATTGGGTACGAGCAGTACTTC. Translation: CSARIGYEQYF.